Presented here are 28 T cell receptor beta chains from one specimen sequenced in a study of molecular identifiers for immune sequencing clone quantification. TCRdb itself ran the PCR reads through MiXCR, one entry per CDR3 protein. The table lists 250,000 to 350,000 distinct CDR3 sequences, roughly a fifth of them singletons, with more than 0.8% in the top ten. What was sequenced was naive CD8+ T cells from blood, with Jurkat cell RNA spiked in. Subset indicated: FACS-sorted CD8+CD4-CCR7+CD45RA+ naive T cells. The receptors derive from a human donor in good health. Some libraries in this study had Jurkat cell RNA spiked in.

This clonotype was counted many times. V usage is TRBV27 and J usage is TRBJ2-3; no firm D call. Germline V gives CDR1 MNHEY, CDR2 SMNVEV (reference sequence). V lost 4 bases, J lost 2 bases, and 13 bases lay in between. This CDR3 spans 15 amino acids. This CDR3 is CASSSLGPYTDTQYF. The CDR3 coding sequence is TGTGCCAGCAGTTCCCTCGGGCCTTACACAGATACGCAGTATTTT.

There are many counts of this clonotype. The chain recombines TRBV9 with TRBJ2-3, with 12 bases fitting TRBD2. Germline CDR1 and CDR2: SGDLS and YYNGEE. The CDR3 sequence is 17 residues long. The J segment lost 2 bases and the V segment lost 3 bases, leaving 7 bases of the junction unmatched. The chain's CDR3 is CASSGGLAGPLTDTQYF. In DNA form, the CDR3 reads TGTGCCAGCAGCGGAGGACTAGCGGGGCCCCTCACAGATACGCAGTATTTT.

This clonotype has a count of ten or more. The V call is TRBV6-5, the J call TRBJ2-1; possibly TRBD2 for D (7 bases). Germline V gene sequence: CDR1 MNHEY, CDR2 SVGAGI. The CDR3 contains 12 residues. The V and J ends lost 8 bases and 8 bases respectively, with 13 bases between them. CDR3 coding DNA: TGTGCCAGCTGGGGGGGGGCCCATGAGCAGTTCTTC. As protein: CASWGGAHEQFF.

A remark on this clonotype: This may come from a read error, since a much larger clone is one base off. The missing conserved phenylalanine or tryptophan at the end of this CDR3 makes a read error likely. The V and J genes are TRBV7-9 and TRBJ1-1; D unclear. The CDR3 runs to 13 residues. Trimming shortened V by 1 base and J by 10 bases, and 13 bases separated the two germline ends. The germline gives CDR1 SEHNR, CDR2 FQNEAQ (reference sequence). The CDR3 spells CASSLGEQRGAFL. DNA of the CDR3: TGTGCCAGCAGCTTAGGAGAACAGCGCGGAGCTTTCCTT.

Many counts were recorded for this clonotype. The chain couples TRBV5-1 to TRBJ2-5, with TRBD1 identical over 8 bases. Unmatched junction bases numbered 3, after V lost 1 base and J lost 1 base. The germline gives CDR1 SGHRS, CDR2 YFSETQ. The CDR3 is made up of 15 amino acids. The CDR3 region is CASSLRTGSQETQYF. Here the CDR3 DNA reads TGCGCCAGCAGCTTGAGGACAGGGAGCCAAGAGACCCAGTACTTC.

This clonotype was seen repeatedly, ten times or more. J is TRBJ2-3 and V is TRBV5-5; 8 bases are a match to TRBD2. The CDR3 has 15 amino acids. Germline V CDR1 and CDR2: SGHKS, YYEKEE (reference sequence). After removal of 3 bases from V and 4 bases from J, the junction contained 7 bases not matched to a gene. CDR3 sequence reads: CASSSGLGPSDTQYF. As DNA, the CDR3 is TGTGCCAGCAGCTCGGGACTAGGGCCCTCAGATACGCAGTATTTT.

Points on this clonotype: Since a much larger clone is just one base distant, this may be a read error. This CDR3 is CASTVAGTGELFF. The CDR3 DNA follows: TGTGCCAGCACCGTGGCAGGGACCGGGGAGCTGTTTTTT. V gene TRBV12-3 or TRBV12-4 combines with J gene TRBJ2-2; perhaps TRBD1 as D (5 bases). This CDR3 is built from 13 residues. V was pared by 7 bases and J by 5 bases, with 11 bases between.

This clonotype was seen many times. This rearrangement joins TRBV21-1 to TRBJ2-7; TRBD1, the table's D call, was not compared with the DNA. TRBV21-1 is reported as a pseudogene. The CDR3 length is 16 residues. This CDR3 reads CASSKAPGQVFYEQYF. The DNA of the CDR3 is TGTGCCAGCAGCAAAGCTCCGGGACAGGTGTTCTACGAGCAGTACTTC.

On this clonotype: This may be a read error: a much more frequent sequence differs by one nucleotide. The chain joins TRBV5-1 to TRBJ1-6; 7 bases fit TRBD1. CDR1 is SGHRS and CDR2 is YFSETQ in the germline V gene. The CDR3 has 14 residues. In DNA form, the CDR3 reads TGCGCCAGCGGCTTGGGGGACAGCCATTCACCCCTCCACTTT. This sequence encodes CASGLGDSHSPLHF. Variable domain in full (rest from reference TRBV5-1 and TRBJ1-6): KAGVTQTPRYLIKTRGQQVTLSCSPISGHRSVSWYQQTPGQGLQFLFEYFSETQRNKGNFPGRFSGRQFSNSRSEMNVSTLELGDSALYLCASGLGDSHSPLHFGNGTRLTVT.

This clonotype was seen many times. The chain uses TRBV7-2 and TRBJ1-1; weak D call: TRBD1 (5 bases). The germline V gene has CDR1 SGHTA and CDR2 FQGNSA. Trimming shortened V by 5 bases and J by 5 bases, and 24 bases separated the two germline ends. The CDR3 contains 17 residues. CDR3 in DNA: TGTGCCAGCAGCCCACAAGCAGGGAGTTTTGCGGATACTGAAGCTTTCTTT. Translated: CASSPQAGSFADTEAFF.

This clonotype occurred many times. The rearrangement uses TRBV29-1 and TRBJ2-5; D ambiguous. Germline V CDR1 and CDR2: SQVTM, ANQGSEA. CDR3 length: 14 amino acids. V lost 0 bases, J lost 5 bases, and 13 bases lay in between. The CDR3 nucleotides are TGCAGCGTTGAAGATCTGACACCTCGGGAGACCCAGTACTTC. Amino acid sequence: CSVEDLTPRETQYF.

This clonotype was observed a handful of times. This chain links TRBV4-3 with TRBJ2-7, with no clear D. CDR3 length equals 16 residues. Trimming left V 1 base short and J 2 bases short, with 15 bases between. Germline assignment: CDR1 LGHNA and CDR2 YSLEER. In nucleotides, the CDR3 is TGCGCCAGCAGCCAAGTCGAGTCAGATTTTACCTACGAGCAGTACTTC. It is translated as CASSQVESDFTYEQYF.

With respect to this clonotype: Germline is not matched at one junction end, which may reflect a read error. The chain combines TRBV9 with TRBJ2-2; possible D gene TRBD2, 6 bases. CDR3 length equals 16 residues. The germline V gene has CDR1 SGDLS and CDR2 YYNGEE. The CDR3: CASSVAAGANTGGLFF. Written as DNA, the CDR3 is TGTGCCAGCAGCGTAGCGGCGGGCGCGAACACCGGGGGGCTGTTTTTT.

This clonotype came up many times. The V call is TRBV11-2, the J call TRBJ2-7; 7 nucleotides line up with TRBD1. The germline gives CDR1 SGHAT, CDR2 FQNNGV. CDR3 size: 14 residues. V shed 1 base, J shed 6 bases, and the junction held 6 bases outside the gene matches. This CDR3 is CASSLGRQGPEQYF. The DNA of the CDR3 is TGTGCCAGCAGCTTAGGGCGACAGGGTCCCGAGCAGTACTTC.

This clonotype was seen repeatedly, ten times or more. The V and J genes are TRBV7-6 and TRBJ2-6, with 9 bases matching TRBD1. This CDR3 has 18 residues. J was trimmed by 4 bases and V by 2 bases; bases with no gene match: 9. CDR1 and CDR2 from the germline V gene are SGHVS and FNYEAQ. The CDR3 loop reads CASSLTGGALAGANVLTF. DNA of the CDR3: TGTGCCAGCAGCTTAACAGGGGGCGCATTGGCAGGGGCCAACGTCCTGACTTTC. The variable domain in full, completed from reference TRBV7-6 and TRBJ2-6, reads GAGVSQSPRYKVTKRGQDVALRCDPISGHVSLYWYRQALGQGPEFLTYFNYEAQQDKSGLPNDRFSAERPEGSISTLTIQRTEQRDSAMYRCASSLTGGALAGANVLTFGAGSRLTVL.

This clonotype has ten or more counts. The chain combines TRBV9 with TRBJ2-1, with D uncertain. The V gene's germline CDR1 is SGDLS and CDR2 YYNGEE. The CDR3 contains 11 residues. The V end was cut by 3 bases, the J end by 10 bases, with 8 bases between. DNA for the CDR3: TGTGCCAGCAGCGGCCAGCAAGAGCAGTTCTTC. This codes for CASSGQQEQFF.

This clonotype was seen many times. The chain carries TRBV28 and TRBJ2-7, with unresolved D. Trimming stripped 4 bases from V and 2 bases from J, with 6 bases between. The germline V gene has CDR1 MDHEN and CDR2 SYDVKM. The CDR3 extends over 12 amino acids. CDR3 coding DNA: TGTGCCAGCAGTTCCCACGCCTACGAGCAGTACTTC. It encodes CASSSHAYEQYF.

This clonotype occurred many times. The rearrangement links TRBV11-2 to TRBJ2-7, with 9 bases identical to TRBD1. This CDR3 has 15 amino acids. Looked up from germline, CDR1 is SGHAT and CDR2 is FQNNGV. With V trimmed by 4 bases and J by 3 bases, 7 bases remained unmatched. The CDR3 sequence is CASSYPGQGFYEQYF. The CDR3 coding sequence is TGTGCCAGCAGCTACCCGGGACAGGGATTCTACGAGCAGTACTTC.

The rearrangement links TRBV4-2 to TRBJ2-7, with a tentative D call TRBD2 (5 bases). The CDR3 consists of 15 residues. Trimming stripped 1 base from V and 2 bases from J, with 12 bases between. Germline assignment: CDR1 LGHNA and CDR2 YNFKEQ. The chain's CDR3 is CASSQASQYPYEQYF. DNA for the CDR3: TGTGCCAGCAGCCAAGCTAGCCAGTACCCCTACGAGCAGTACTTC.

This clonotype was seen many times. This chain connects TRBV12-5 to TRBJ2-7; TRBD2 is a possible D gene (6 bases). V gave up 4 bases and J gave up 6 bases, with 10 bases separating them. The CDR3 has 12 amino acids. Germline values: CDR1 LGHNT, CDR2 FRNRAP. CDR3 amino acids: CASGSGTFEQYF. CDR3 nucleotides: TGTGCTAGTGGTTCCGGGACTTTCGAGCAGTACTTC.

This clonotype turned up a few times. This rearrangement joins TRBV4-3 to TRBJ2-7; 8 nucleotides align to TRBD2. The CDR3 is 16 residues long. After removal of 2 bases from V and 2 bases from J, the junction contained 8 bases not matched to a gene. Germline V gene data show CDR1 as LGHNA and CDR2 as YSLEER. For the CDR3, the DNA is TGCGCCAGCAGCCAATTCGCGGGGGGCTTCACCTACGAGCAGTACTTC. It encodes CASSQFAGGFTYEQYF.

This clonotype appeared many times. The chain uses TRBV7-8 and TRBJ2-5; 10 bases are shared with TRBD2. The germline CDR1 and CDR2 sequences are SGHVS and FQNEAQ. CDR3 length equals 13 residues. Trimming removed 2 bases from V and 11 bases from J; junction bases left unmatched: 5. CDR3 bases: TGTGCCAGCAGCTTACTAGCGGGGGCTCATCAGTACTTC. Amino acid sequence: CASSLLAGAHQYF.

This clonotype was recorded many times. This sequence joins TRBV6-1 and TRBJ1-1; D remains ambiguous. In germline, CDR1 is MNHNS, CDR2 SASEGT. V dropped 6 bases and J dropped 2 bases, with 7 bases sitting between them. This CDR3 contains 12 residues. The DNA of the CDR3 is TGTGCCAGCAGCAACTCTAACACTGAAGCTTTCTTT. Translation: CASSNSNTEAFF.

This clonotype was seen once. This CDR3 fails to terminate in the conserved phenylalanine or tryptophan, so it likely reflects a read error. The rearrangement joins TRBV12-3 or TRBV12-4 to TRBJ1-1; D is uncertain. CDR3 length equals 13 residues. CDR3 residues: CVSLLGLYSEAFL. CDR3 sequence (DNA): TGTGTCAGTCTACTCGGACTATACAGTGAAGCTTTCCTT.

This clonotype occurred many times. The chain employs TRBV6-5 and TRBJ2-1; 8 bases are shared with TRBD2. The V and J ends lost 0 bases and 5 bases, in that order; junction bases with no gene match: 3. The germline CDR1 and CDR2 sequences are MNHEY and SVGAGI. The CDR3 has 15 residues. The CDR3 coding sequence is TGTGCCAGCAGTTACTCAGAACTAGCGGACAATGAGCAGTTCTTC. Translation gives CASSYSELADNEQFF.

This clonotype has ten or more counts. The genes are TRBV7-6 and TRBJ1-4; TRBD1 is a possible D gene (5 bases). CDR1 is SGHVS and CDR2 is FNYEAQ in the germline V gene. The CDR3 has 14 amino acids. Trimming removed 2 bases from V and 6 bases from J, with 10 bases in between. The CDR3 sequence is CASSLWGDDEKLFF. The CDR3 DNA follows: TGTGCCAGCAGCTTATGGGGGGATGATGAAAAACTGTTTTTT.

This clonotype has more than one count but fewer than ten. The chain couples TRBV4-1 to TRBJ2-7; TRBD1 is a possible D gene (6 bases). The V end lost 5 bases, the J end lost 3 bases, and 14 bases lay between the germline ends. CDR1 is MGHRA, CDR2 YSYEKL, per germline. The CDR3 covers 14 residues. The chain's CDR3 is CASSARQENYEQYF. Written as DNA, the CDR3 is TGCGCCAGCAGCGCCCGACAGGAAAACTACGAGCAGTACTTC.

To note about this clonotype: A much larger clone sits a single nucleotide away, making a read error possible. The genes are TRBV7-9 and TRBJ1-1; D gene unclear. The CDR3 is made up of 14 amino acids. Germline V gene sequence: CDR1 SEHNR, CDR2 FQNEAQ (reference sequence). CDR3 protein: CASSPSNMNTKAFF. The CDR3 region has the DNA TGTGCCAGCAGCCCCTCAAATATGAACACTAAAGCTTTCTTT.